This T cell receptor beta chain derives from a study of graft-versus-host responses after intestinal transplantation. Study-wide context: Anti-thymocyte globulin induction was given to all recipients, followed by tacrolimus and steroids for around three years.

Generated by immunoSEQ multiplex PCR, the TCRdb table keeps only in-frame clones and is missing some. This sample has just over 15,000 clones, with more than 70% found just once. Overall study findings and caveats: Some GvH clones were seen earlier in gut or blood, suggesting intestinal origin.

The CDR3 has 16 amino acids. Per the germline V gene, CDR1 is KGHSH and CDR2 is LQKENI. V dropped 5 bases and J dropped 0 bases, with 14 bases sitting between them. This clone occurred a few times. The target antigen is unknown. The chain couples TRBV18 to TRBJ1-5; D perhaps matches TRBD1 (6 bases). The input for sequencing was bone marrow, taken less than 130 days after intestinal transplantation. This TCR was recovered from a human patient who received an intestinal transplant, so some T cells may come from the graft donor. The CDR3 here is CASSDEGVHSNQPQHF. CDR3 DNA sequence: TGTGCCAGCTCAGACGAGGGGGTACATAGCAATCAGCCCCAGCATTTT.